The clone carrying this TCR beta chain was seen a handful of times. V dropped 0 bases and J dropped 0; count of bases not matched to a gene: 3. The CDR3 has 16 residues. Germline lookup yields CDR1 SGDLS and CDR2 YYNGEE. The Seattle patients joined while their infection was active and were tracked longitudinally afterward. In the original analysis: Reference gene primer amplification in the assay estimated nucleated cell counts. Data came from immunoSEQ multiplex PCR; TCRdb stores just in-frame clones and leaves some out. That table furnishes V, J and clone size, whereas the DNA furnished D and trimming. The table records under 200,000 clones, around 85% of them present only once. These data originate in a study of blood T cell repertoires in COVID-19. Background on the study: Samples of COVID-19 (acute and convalescent) were obtained from the United States, Italy and Spain. The analysed material was cDNA or gDNA that came from T cells, B-cell-depleted T cells, or PBMCs.

Sequencing was done on a sample of peripheral blood. The chain employs TRBV9 and TRBJ2-1, with 7 bases matching TRBD2. The sequence was obtained from a man between 60 and 75 years old with COVID-19, enrolled during active disease. This CDR3 is CASSVGAGASYNEQFF. The DNA for the CDR3 is TGTGCCAGCAGCGTAGGGGCGGGAGCCTCCTACAATGAGCAGTTCTTC.